The next 30 T cell receptor beta chains were all read from a single sample in a study of T cell responses to AZD1222 COVID-19 vaccine. Sequencing was performed with immunoSEQ multiplex PCR; in TCRdb, only in-frame clones are kept and a portion is missing. This sample has about 150,000 clones, with around nine tenths found just once. The source material was peripheral blood, sampled after recovery from COVID-19. These receptors were obtained from an adult who had recovered from COVID-19.

The V and J genes are TRBV2 and TRBJ1-2; 7 nucleotides match TRBD1. V shed 10 bases and J 4 bases; nucleotides not matched to a gene: 6. Looked up from germline, CDR1 is SNHLY and CDR2 is FYNNEI. The CDR3 totals 12 residues. The CDR3 nucleotides are TGTGCCACGCTCCCAGGGGGCTATGGCTACACCTTC. Its translation: CATLPGGYGYTF.

CDR3 loop: CASSVGGIPYNEQFF. As DNA, the CDR3 is TGTGCCAGCAGTGTAGGAGGGATTCCCTACAATGAGCAGTTCTTC. V gene TRBV2 combines with J gene TRBJ2-1; the D gene is possibly TRBD2 (6 bases). Trimming removed 4 bases from V and 2 bases from J, with 12 bases in between. Germline values: CDR1 SNHLY, CDR2 FYNNEI. The CDR3 has 15 amino acids. Looking up the rest from reference TRBV2 and TRBJ2-1 gives the full variable domain: EPEVTQTPSHQVTQMGQEVILRCVPISNHLYFYWYRQILGQKVEFLVSFYNNEISEKSEIFDDQFSVERPDGSNFTLKIRSTKLEDSAMYFCASSVGGIPYNEQFFGPGTRLTVL.

The rearrangement links TRBV4-3 to TRBJ1-1; D remains unclear. Germline-derived CDR1 and CDR2 are LGHNA and YSLEER. V lost 0 bases to trimming and J lost 4 bases, with 12 bases between them. This CDR3 is 15 amino acids long. CDR3 DNA sequence: TGCGCCAGCAGCCAAGATTCGAGACAAGTCACTGAAGCTTTCTTT. It is translated as CASSQDSRQVTEAFF.

J is TRBJ1-1 and V is TRBV5-6, with no clear D. V shed 0 bases and J shed 6 bases, with 12 bases lying between them. The CDR3 loop spans 14 amino acids. Germline CDR1 reads SGHDT; CDR2 reads YYEEEE. CDR3 coding DNA: TGTGCCAGCAGCTTGGTCCTTTCGGTCGCTGAAGCTTTCTTT. Protein product: CASSLVLSVAEAFF. The full variable domain, in which reference TRBV5-6 and TRBJ1-1 provide the parts outside the CDR3, is DAGVTQSPTHLIKTRGQQVTLRCSPKSGHDTVSWYQQALGQGPQFIFQYYEEEERQRGNFPDRFSGHQFPNYSSELNVNALLLGDSALYLCASSLVLSVAEAFFGQGTRLTVV.

The chain employs TRBV4-2 and TRBJ1-2; 10 nucleotides align to TRBD1. J gave up 1 base and V 7 bases, and 6 bases lay outside the gene matches. The CDR3 consists of 15 residues. Per germline, CDR1 LGHNA and CDR2 YNFKEQ. CDR3: CASNAGTGVNYGYTF. CDR3 in DNA: TGTGCCAGCAACGCCGGGACAGGGGTTAACTATGGCTACACCTTC.

J is TRBJ2-3 and V is TRBV29-1; D remains ambiguous. V shed 3 bases and J shed 6 bases, with 10 bases lying between them. Germline V gene data show CDR1 as SQVTM and CDR2 as ANQGSEA. The CDR3 is made up of 12 amino acids. The DNA of the CDR3 is TGCAGCGTTGATAGGGCTAGTGATACGCAGTATTTT. Residues: CSVDRASDTQYF.

The gene calls are TRBV20-1 and TRBJ2-3, with 7 bases aligning to TRBD2. V gave up 6 bases and J gave up 6 bases; unmatched junction bases: 9. The CDR3 consists of 13 residues. Germline V gene lookup returns CDR1 DFQATT and CDR2 SNEGSKA (reference sequence). The CDR3 sequence: CSASSGFSDTQYF. In DNA, the CDR3 is TGCAGTGCCAGTAGCGGGTTTTCGGATACGCAGTATTTT.

The J gene is TRBJ1-1, the V gene TRBV4-3; unclear D gene. Trimming shortened V by 0 bases and J by 0 bases, and 5 bases separated the two germline ends. Germline V gives CDR1 LGHNA, CDR2 YSLEER. This CDR3 region has 14 residues. The CDR3 sequence is CASSQDPMNTEAFF. The CDR3, as DNA: TGCGCCAGCAGCCAAGACCCAATGAACACTGAAGCTTTCTTT.

The rearrangement joins TRBV28 to TRBJ2-1; D uncertain. V shed 6 bases and J shed 1 base, with 19 bases lying between them. Germline V gives CDR1 MDHEN, CDR2 SYDVKM. The CDR3 sequence is 17 residues long. The CDR3 is CASRPPDQTFSYNEQFF. The CDR3 coding sequence is TGTGCCAGCAGACCACCAGACCAAACGTTTTCCTACAATGAGCAGTTCTTC.

This clone was observed once. The chain joins TRBV10-3 to TRBJ2-7; a weak D match, TRBD2 (6 bases). Germline CDR1 ENHRY, CDR2 SYGVKD. V lost 8 bases and J lost 2, with 13 bases in between. This CDR3 comprises 13 residues. CDR3 nucleotide sequence: TGTGCCATCTCGGGGGAACAAACCTACGAGCAGTACTTC. Translated, it gives CAISGEQTYEQYF.

The chain links TRBV28 to TRBJ1-4; the D gene is possibly TRBD1 (6 bases). Trimming cost V 8 bases and J 15 bases, with 13 bases left between them. The CDR3 is 10 residues long. CDR1 is MDHEN and CDR2 is SYDVKM in the germline V gene. CDR3 loop: CASGTFELFF. DNA for the CDR3: TGTGCCAGCGGGACATTCGAATTGTTTTTT.

V and J are TRBV7-8 and TRBJ1-1; unclear D gene. The length of the CDR3 is 14 residues. Trimming removed 0 bases at V and 3 bases at J, with 8 bases between. CDR1 is SGHVS, CDR2 FQNEAQ, per germline. CDR3 sequence (DNA): TGTGCCAGCAGCTTAGCGGTCAGCGACACTGAAGCTTTCTTT. It specifies CASSLAVSDTEAFF. The variable domain in full, with the rest retrieved from reference TRBV7-8 and TRBJ1-1, is GAGVSQSPRYKVAKRGQDVALRCDPISGHVSLFWYQQALGQGPEFLTYFQNEAQLDKSGLPSDRFFAERPEGSVSTLKIQRTQQEDSAVYLCASSLAVSDTEAFFGQGTRLTVV.

The chain couples TRBV25-1 to TRBJ2-7, with 7 positions matching TRBD1. The CDR3 is made up of 15 amino acids. J lost 0 bases, V lost 3 bases, and 5 bases had no gene match. The germline CDR1 and CDR2 sequences are MGHDK and SYGVNS. CDR3 sequence (DNA): TGTGCCAGCAGTGAGTACAGGGGCAACTCCTACGAGCAGTACTTC. This gives the protein CASSEYRGNSYEQYF.

This clone was observed a few times. The chain is built from TRBV19 and TRBJ1-1; 9 bases align to TRBD1. This CDR3 has 15 residues. The V and J ends lost 11 bases and 4 bases, in that order; junction bases with no gene match: 14. CDR1 and CDR2 from the germline V gene are LNHDA and SQIVND (reference sequence). This CDR3 is CAPPRAGTGTTEAFF. The CDR3 DNA is TGTGCCCCTCCAAGGGCGGGGACAGGGACCACTGAAGCTTTCTTT.

This chain connects TRBV7-8 to TRBJ2-7, with 8 bases that match TRBD1. With V trimmed by 2 bases and J by 7 bases, 7 bases remained unmatched. Germline CDR1 reads SGHVS; CDR2 reads FQNEAQ. The CDR3 has 14 residues. Written as DNA, the CDR3 is TGTGCCAGCAGCTTATCCACGGGACAGGCTGAGCAGTACTTC. Protein product: CASSLSTGQAEQYF.

The V gene is TRBV5-1, the J gene TRBJ2-7; D gene ambiguous. The CDR3 is 15 amino acids. From germline, CDR1 is SGHRS and CDR2 YFSETQ. Between the trimmed V and J ends, which lost 0 bases and 1 base, there was a span of 11 bases. Written as DNA, the CDR3 is TGCGCCAGCAGCTTGGTTGGTGGCAAGTCCTACGAGCAGTACTTC. It translates to CASSLVGGKSYEQYF.

The genes are TRBV5-1 and TRBJ2-7; D is possibly TRBD1 (5 bases). V was pared by 0 bases and J by 6 bases, with 10 bases between. The length of the CDR3 is 13 residues. Germline CDR1 is SGHRS and CDR2 is YFSETQ. The CDR3 here is CASSLDRSAEQYF. CDR3 nucleotide sequence: TGCGCCAGCAGCTTGGACAGGTCAGCCGAGCAGTACTTC.

V is TRBV9 and J is TRBJ2-5; no clear D gene. V lost 0 bases, J lost 3 bases, and 6 bases lay in between. The CDR3 has 13 amino acids. The germline V gene has CDR1 SGDLS and CDR2 YYNGEE. CDR3 amino acids: CASSVGLEETQYF. CDR3 bases: TGTGCCAGCAGCGTAGGACTGGAAGAGACCCAGTACTTC.

V gene TRBV25-1 combines with J gene TRBJ1-2, with D tentatively TRBD1 (6 bases). V dropped 6 bases and J dropped 7 bases, with 9 bases sitting between them. CDR3 length: 11 residues. Germline V gives CDR1 MGHDK, CDR2 SYGVNS. CDR3 DNA: TGTGCCAGCAGCTACAGGGCTGGCTACACCTTC. Translated: CASSYRAGYTF.

The V and J genes are TRBV7-3 and TRBJ1-1; perhaps TRBD1 as D (5 bases). The V and J ends lost 2 bases and 1 base respectively, with 17 bases between them. Per the germline V gene, CDR1 is SGHTA and CDR2 is FQGTGA. The CDR3 is made up of 17 amino acids. The CDR3 nucleotides are TGTGCCAGCAGCTTAGTTGGGCAGGGCCCAGGGAACACTGAAGCTTTCTTT. Amino acids: CASSLVGQGPGNTEAFF.

The chain links TRBV29-1 to TRBJ2-5, with D perhaps TRBD2 (6 bases). This CDR3 comprises 16 residues. With 5 bases removed from V and 3 bases from J, the gap between germline ends came to 22 bases. Per germline, CDR1 SQVTM and CDR2 ANQGSEA. CDR3 DNA: TGCAGCGTTTCTCCCGTGATAGCGGATCAAAAAGAGACCCAGTACTTC. Its translation is CSVSPVIADQKETQYF.

V gene TRBV7-9 combines with J gene TRBJ2-3; D gene ambiguous. From germline, CDR1 is SEHNR and CDR2 FQNEAQ (reference sequence). The V end was cut by 3 bases, the J end by 0 bases, with 10 bases between. The length of the CDR3 is 15 residues. CDR3 in amino acids: CASSFVPASTDTQYF. CDR3 nucleotides: TGTGCCAGCAGCTTCGTCCCCGCTAGCACAGATACGCAGTATTTT.

The chain couples TRBV12-3 or TRBV12-4 to TRBJ1-2; D gene ambiguous. Trimming left V 1 base short and J 4 bases short, with 7 bases between. This CDR3 is 13 amino acids long. As DNA, the CDR3 is TGTGCCAGCAGTTTAGGGGCAGTCTATGGCTACACCTTC. It translates to CASSLGAVYGYTF.

V usage is TRBV6-5 and J usage is TRBJ2-3, with TRBD2 as a possible D gene (5 bases). The CDR3 sequence is 14 residues long. V lost 8 bases to trimming and J lost 2 bases, with 14 bases between them. CDR1 is MNHEY, CDR2 SVGAGI, per germline. The CDR3 DNA is TGTGCCAGCCGACCCGGACTGAACACAGATACGCAGTATTTT. Translation gives CASRPGLNTDTQYF.

The chain couples TRBV28 to TRBJ2-1, with TRBD2 matching 11 bases. The germline gives CDR1 MDHEN, CDR2 SYDVKM. V trimming: 5 bases; J trimming: 3 bases; junction bases outside the gene matches: 6. The CDR3 is made up of 16 amino acids. CDR3 sequence: CASSPGLAGVYNEQFF. The CDR3 DNA follows: TGTGCCAGCAGTCCAGGACTAGCGGGTGTCTACAATGAGCAGTTCTTC.

This clone came up once. The genes are TRBV3-1 (or the pseudogene TRBV3-2) and TRBJ1-1, with D unresolved. The length of the CDR3 is 14 residues. Trimming removed 0 bases at V and 3 bases at J, with 8 bases between. Germline V lookup: CDR1 LGHDT, CDR2 YNNKEL (reference sequence). The CDR3, as DNA: TGTGCCAGCAGCCAAGATGTAGGATACACTGAAGCTTTCTTT. It codes for CASSQDVGYTEAFF.

The gene calls are TRBV2 and TRBJ1-2, with a tentative D call TRBD1 (6 bases). The ends were cut back, 5 bases at V and 4 bases at J, with 14 bases in the middle. Looked up from germline, CDR1 is SNHLY and CDR2 is FYNNEI. CDR3 length: 14 residues. The DNA for the CDR3 is TGTGCCAGCAGTCCTCAGGGGAGAATCTATGGCTACACCTTC. The encoded protein is CASSPQGRIYGYTF.

The V and J genes are TRBV5-1 and TRBJ1-5; weak D call: TRBD1 (5 bases). The CDR3 runs 13 residues. CDR1 and CDR2 from the germline V gene are SGHRS and YFSETQ. V was clipped by 4 bases and J by 1 base, with 6 bases between them. The CDR3 sequence is CASSQGSNQPQHF. As DNA, the CDR3 is TGCGCCAGCAGCCAGGGCAGCAATCAGCCCCAGCATTTT.

The CDR3 here is CAISDSALGSPLHF. For the CDR3, the DNA is TGTGCCATCAGTGACAGCGCTTTGGGGTCACCCCTCCACTTT. The chain links TRBV10-3 to TRBJ1-6; unclear D gene. The V gene's germline CDR1 is ENHRY and CDR2 SYGVKD. The CDR3 is 14 amino acids. Trimming removed 3 bases at V and 10 bases at J, with 13 bases between.

This sequence joins TRBV5-6 and TRBJ1-6; D is possibly TRBD1 (5 bases). The CDR3 loop spans 15 amino acids. CDR1 and CDR2 (germline): SGHDT, YYEEEE. Deletions cut 2 bases from V and 6 bases from J, with 12 bases between. Here the CDR3 reads CASSFQGSLNSPLHF. DNA for the CDR3: TGTGCCAGCAGCTTCCAGGGATCCCTTAATTCACCCCTCCACTTT. Variable domain in full (rest from reference TRBV5-6 and TRBJ1-6): DAGVTQSPTHLIKTRGQQVTLRCSPKSGHDTVSWYQQALGQGPQFIFQYYEEEERQRGNFPDRFSGHQFPNYSSELNVNALLLGDSALYLCASSFQGSLNSPLHFGNGTRLTVT.